This TCR beta chain stems from a study of cytomegalovirus exposure and HLA in healthy donors. Study-level background: From donors who were HLA-typed, an early data release held 80 million or so unique TCRs. Study-wide results and caveats: A few of the chains that were CMV-associated were confirmed in vitro to be specific for CMV antigens.

The CDR3 contains 18 residues. CDR1 LGHNA and CDR2 YNFKEQ come from the germline V gene. Losses at the gene ends were 0 bases for V and 0 bases for J; bases not matched to a gene: 9. For this clone: Its specificity is unknown.

The PCR contained 60 Vbeta and 13 Jbeta primers. In the original analysis: Among the unique TCR beta chains that a later analysis counted, 70 million to 85 million in all, about 11 million were shared. Sequenced by immunoSEQ multiplex PCR; TCRdb stores in-frame clones only, minus some. Clonal size and the V and J genes are those of that table, whereas D and trimming came from the DNA. The ten most abundant clones cover more than 0.8% of a sample with about 130,000 clones. The receptor's source is a man younger than 35 in good health and CMV-seronegative. The rearrangement uses TRBV4-2 and TRBJ2-7; 9 bases line up with TRBD2. The sequencing input was PBMCs. The CDR3 DNA is TGTGCCAGCAGCCAAGATCGGCCAGCTAGCGGGAACTCCTACGAGCAGTACTTC. Residues: CASSQDRPASGNSYEQYF.